One and the same sample provided the 14 T cell receptor beta chains below, sequenced in a study of beta chain features in type 1 diabetes. As every portion of the isolated RNA was reverse transcribed, the sequencing read expressed TCRB transcripts. Libraries were prepared by immunoSEQ multiplex PCR; TCRdb keeps only in-frame clonotypes and omits some of them. Here the sample spans 130,000 to 150,000 clones, roughly a tenth being singletons. The sample taken for sequencing was central memory CD4+ T cells from blood. These receptors all come from a man between 18 and 35 years old in good health.

The chain combines TRBV18 with TRBJ1-2; TRBD1 is a possible D gene (5 bases). With 3 bases removed from V and 4 bases from J, the gap between germline ends came to 21 bases. Germline V gene sequence: CDR1 KGHSH, CDR2 LQKENI. CDR3 size: 17 residues. The CDR3 bases are TGTGCCAGCTCACCCGATGCGGGACCTATGACCCGCTATGGCTACACCTTC. Protein: CASSPDAGPMTRYGYTF.

This CDR3 is CASSLWTGSAGELFF. The CDR3 coding sequence is TGTGCCAGCAGTCTGTGGACAGGGTCGGCCGGGGAGCTGTTTTTT. This chain links TRBV27 with TRBJ2-2; 8 bases are a match to TRBD1. V lost 5 bases, J lost 6 bases, and 8 bases stayed unmatched. CDR1 and CDR2 (germline): MNHEY, SMNVEV (reference sequence). The CDR3 contains 15 residues.

The chain combines TRBV6-1 with TRBJ2-2; D perhaps matches TRBD1 (7 bases). Per the germline V gene, CDR1 is MNHNS and CDR2 is SASEGT. V was cut by 6 bases and J by 5 bases, with 13 bases left in between. The CDR3 covers 14 residues. The CDR3 nucleotides are TGTGCCAGCAGGGAGGGACAGCTTACCGGGGAGCTGTTTTTT. This codes for CASREGQLTGELFF.

The chain has TRBV2 and TRBJ2-5; 11 bases fit TRBD2. Germline lookup yields CDR1 SNHLY and CDR2 FYNNEI. Trimming removed 8 bases from V and 5 bases from J; junction bases left unmatched: 10. The CDR3 runs to 15 residues. The DNA for the CDR3 is TGTGCCAGCGCCCTTAGCGGGGGGGCCCGTGAGACCCAGTACTTC. As protein: CASALSGGARETQYF.

The chain couples TRBV6-6 to TRBJ1-2; 9 bases line up with TRBD1. After removal of 9 bases from V and 7 bases from J, the junction contained 9 bases not matched to a gene. The CDR3 has 13 residues. Germline CDR1 MNHNY, CDR2 SVGAGI (reference sequence). The CDR3 loop reads CASTVQGAGGYTF. Here the CDR3 DNA reads TGTGCCAGTACGGTACAGGGGGCTGGTGGCTACACCTTC.

This clone has more than one count but fewer than ten. The gene calls are TRBV28 and TRBJ2-2; 13 bases are a match to TRBD2. This CDR3 comprises 18 residues. Germline values: CDR1 MDHEN, CDR2 SYDVKM. With 5 bases clipped from V and 0 bases from J, the junction kept 6 bases outside the gene matches. The CDR3 loop reads CASSPAGTSGANTGELFF. The CDR3 bases are TGTGCCAGCAGTCCGGCTGGGACTAGCGGGGCGAACACCGGGGAGCTGTTTTTT.

This chain joins TRBV5-1 and TRBJ1-2; weak D call: TRBD1 (6 bases). The CDR3 loop spans 14 amino acids. V lost 5 bases and J 6 bases, leaving 17 bases between the germline ends. The germline CDR1 and CDR2 sequences are SGHRS and YFSETQ. CDR3 in amino acids: CASSNRASTDGYTF. The CDR3 region has the DNA TGCGCCAGCAGTAACAGGGCCTCCACGGATGGCTACACCTTC.

This clone has a handful of counts. This chain joins TRBV7-9 and TRBJ2-3, with 7 positions matching TRBD2. The length of the CDR3 is 14 residues. CDR1 SEHNR and CDR2 FQNEAQ come from the germline V gene (reference sequence). Trimming took 6 bases from V and 2 from J; bases not matched to a gene: 5. In DNA form, the CDR3 reads TGTGCCAGCAGTTTGGGACTAAACACAGATACGCAGTATTTT. This codes for CASSLGLNTDTQYF.

A few counts support this clone. V is TRBV7-2 and J is TRBJ2-6, with 7 bases lining up with TRBD1. Germline V lookup: CDR1 SGHTA, CDR2 FQGNSA. The length of the CDR3 is 19 residues. Losses at the gene ends were 5 bases for V and 3 bases for J; bases not matched to a gene: 16. The CDR3 DNA sequence: TGTGCCAGCAGCCCAAGGACAGGCGTCTTAACTTTTGGGGCCAACGTCCTGACTTTC. Protein: CASSPRTGVLTFGANVLTF. The variable domain in full, with the rest retrieved from reference TRBV7-2 and TRBJ2-6, is GAGVSQSPSNKVTEKGKDVELRCDPISGHTALYWYRQSLGQGLEFLIYFQGNSAPDKSGLPSDRFSAERTGGSVSTLTIQRTQQEDSAVYLCASSPRTGVLTFGANVLTFGAGSRLTVL.

The chain uses TRBV9 and TRBJ1-2; D gene unclear. Germline V gene data show CDR1 as SGDLS and CDR2 as YYNGEE. Trimming pared 2 bases from V and 9 bases from J, leaving 26 bases between. The CDR3 consists of 17 residues. CDR3 sequence (DNA): TGTGCCAGCAGCGTGGAAATCCGCCTACAGAGGGTATATAGCTACACCTTC. It yields the protein CASSVEIRLQRVYSYTF.

This chain uses TRBV10-3 with TRBJ2-1; TRBD2 matches at 8 bases. CDR1 and CDR2 (germline): ENHRY, SYGVKD. V dropped 7 bases and J dropped 9; count of bases not matched to a gene: 11. The CDR3 contains 14 residues. The CDR3, as DNA: TGTGCCATCAACCCGGGACTAGAGTTAAGTGAGCAGTTCTTC. Its protein is CAINPGLELSEQFF.

The genes are TRBV18 and TRBJ1-1; D perhaps matches TRBD1 (6 bases). Germline assignment: CDR1 KGHSH and CDR2 LQKENI. Trimming took 6 bases from V and 1 from J, leaving 15 bases between them. The CDR3 is 15 amino acids. The CDR3 nucleotides are TGTGCCAGCTCGACAAGAGCACAGGGGAACACTGAAGCTTTCTTT. As protein: CASSTRAQGNTEAFF.

This clone was observed many times. The V and J genes are TRBV7-2 and TRBJ1-5, with D possibly matching TRBD1 (5 bases). CDR3 length: 13 residues. The V gene's germline CDR1 is SGHTA and CDR2 FQGNSA. V dropped 3 bases and J dropped 6 bases, with 9 bases sitting between them. CDR3 in amino acids: CASSLDISQPQHF. CDR3 nucleotides: TGTGCCAGCAGCTTGGACATATCTCAGCCCCAGCATTTT.

The chain joins TRBV7-2 to TRBJ2-7; D not certain. V lost 5 bases to trimming and J lost 1 base, with 12 bases between them. CDR1 SGHTA and CDR2 FQGNSA come from the germline V gene. The CDR3 extends over 14 amino acids. The CDR3 DNA reads as TGTGCCAGCAGCCCCGGGTCCGTGTCCTACGAGCAGTACTTC. This encodes CASSPGSVSYEQYF.